This TCR beta chain was captured by sequencing in a study of T cells in Graves' hyperthyroidism and ophthalmopathy. There were TCR beta CDR3 regions amplified from RNA transcripts. TCR CDR3 underwent first-round RT-PCR with the HTBI primer set. TCRdb ran MiXCR on the multiplex PCR reads and lists one entry per CDR3 protein. Of some 360,000 distinct CDR3 sequences listed, approximately 13% are singletons. Germline-derived CDR1 and CDR2 are SNHLY and FYNNEI. This CDR3 comprises 14 residues. Trimming shortened V by 4 bases and J by 2 bases, and 11 bases separated the two germline ends. Those with hyperthyroidism were 18 to 65 years old, newly diagnosed, and ill for under 2 months. This clonotype was recorded at least ten times.

This TCR was recovered from a woman between 55 and 75 years old with Graves' hyperthyroidism. The chain is built from TRBV2 and TRBJ1-1; D remains ambiguous. The material sequenced was blood. DNA for the CDR3: TGTGCCAGCAGTGTAATTGGGGTCAACACTGAAGCTTTCTTT. It is translated as CASSVIGVNTEAFF.